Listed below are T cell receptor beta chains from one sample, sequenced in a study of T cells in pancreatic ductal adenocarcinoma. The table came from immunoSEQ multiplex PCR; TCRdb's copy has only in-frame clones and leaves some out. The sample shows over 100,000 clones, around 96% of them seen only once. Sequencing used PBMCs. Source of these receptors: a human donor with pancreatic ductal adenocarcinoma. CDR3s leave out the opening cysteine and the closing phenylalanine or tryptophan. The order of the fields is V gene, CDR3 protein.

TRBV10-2 ASRRTGGEETQY
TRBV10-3 AISVADTIY
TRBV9 ASSVQERENYGYT
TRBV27 ASSFSGGSRHEQY
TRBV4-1 ASSRAGGLPDEQY
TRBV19 ASRKTSGTYEQY
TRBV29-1 SAGDRDQPQH
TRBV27 ASRRQGLNEQF
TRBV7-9 ASNETPGQEDGEQF
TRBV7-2 ASSSSRGSDTQY
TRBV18 ASSWTGENQPQH
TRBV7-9 ASSLPGQKISSGNTIY
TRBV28 ASRRQGHKNIQY
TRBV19 ASSIPDSQGKLF
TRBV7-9 ASSLLRQGREKLF
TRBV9 ASSGGGADHQPQH
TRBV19 ASSPQGAGSTDTQY
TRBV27 ASSLRERFYEQY
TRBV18 ASSLISGTGGRETQY
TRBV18 ASSLLGGDTNEQF
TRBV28 ASTPLAGAADTQY
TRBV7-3 ASSLTQNTEAF
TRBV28 ASSLFSYGYT
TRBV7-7 ASSQTSGGETQY
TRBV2 ASSEVGVTDTQY
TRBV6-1 ASSEAQTERQPQH
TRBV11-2 ASSLDFPLRGRLNTGELF
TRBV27 ASSRGVDNQPQH
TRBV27 ASSALGPQGKNIQY
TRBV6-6 ASSYRTQSNEQF
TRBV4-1 ASSRPGPEKLF
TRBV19 ASSTLRTGVVPNQPQH
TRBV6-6 ASSYSAGASYEQY
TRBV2 ASSRDWNTEAF
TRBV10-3 AISDPGLANSYEQY
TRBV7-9 ASSQGQGRQYSTYEQY
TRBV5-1 ASSPTTKETQY
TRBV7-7 ASSPSPGTQY
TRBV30 AWSESVYEQY
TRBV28 ASSLWGQGADTIY